Below, 21 T cell receptor beta chains from the same sample are listed, as sequenced in a study of molecular identifiers for immune sequencing clone quantification. TCRdb fed the PCR reads into MiXCR, producing one record per CDR3 protein. The table includes about 12,000 distinct CDR3 sequences, approximately 15% detected once. The specimen sequenced was naive CD8+ T cells from blood, with Jurkat cell RNA spiked in. Documented subset: FACS-sorted CD8+CD4-CCR7+CD45RA+ naive T cells. The origin of the receptors is a human donor in good health. Some libraries in this study had Jurkat cell RNA spiked in.

This clonotype has more than one count but fewer than ten. A much larger clonotype is one base distant, so this may be a read error. CDR3 amino acids: CASSAQSANYGHTF. DNA of the CDR3: TGCGCCAGCAGCGCGCAATCAGCTAACTATGGCCACACCTTC. The chain links TRBV5-1 to TRBJ1-2; no definite D call. Germline V gene sequence: CDR1 SGHRS, CDR2 YFSETQ. The CDR3 is 14 amino acids. Supplemented by reference TRBV5-1 and TRBJ1-2, the full variable domain reads KAGVTQTPRYLIKTRGQQVTLSCSPISGHRSVSWYQQTPGQGLQFLFEYFSETQRNKGNFPGRFSGRQFSNSRSEMNVSTLELGDSALYLCASSAQSANYGHTFGSGTRLTVV.

In this sample, this clonotype is medium-sized. The V gene is TRBV24-1, the J gene TRBJ2-2; a possible D gene is TRBD1 (6 bases). V was shortened by 0 bases and J by 6 bases, with 10 bases between the two germline ends. The germline V gene has CDR1 KGHDR and CDR2 SFDVKD. The CDR3 is 15 amino acids. The CDR3 sequence is CATSDLLAGAGELFF. CDR3 DNA: TGTGCCACCAGTGATTTGTTGGCAGGGGCCGGGGAGCTGTTTTTT.

Of note for this clonotype: A much larger clone differs from this one at a single base, so this may be a read error. This chain joins TRBV27 and TRBJ2-7; 10 positions match TRBD1. This CDR3 region has 15 residues. CDR1 is MNHEY and CDR2 is SMNVEV in the germline V gene (reference sequence). The CDR3 DNA is TGTGCCAGCAGTATATACCGGGACAGGGGATCCGAGCGGTACTTC. Its protein product is CASSIYRDRGSERYF.

On this clonotype itself: This CDR3 is missing its conserved last phenylalanine or tryptophan, likely due to a read error. This rearrangement joins TRBV28 to TRBJ2-6, with D hard to call. CDR3 length equals 16 residues. Looked up from germline, CDR1 is MDHEN and CDR2 is SYDVKM. Trimming left V 1 base short and J 2 bases short, with 9 bases between. The CDR3 reads CASSLSLTTGANVLTL. DNA of the CDR3: TGTGCCAGCAGTTTATCTCTTACCACTGGGGCCAACGTCCTGACTCTC.

On this clonotype: A read error may be the cause here, since a much bigger clone is one base away. The chain links TRBV19 to TRBJ2-7, with TRBD1 as a possible D gene (6 bases). Germline V CDR1 and CDR2: LNHDA, SQIVND (reference sequence). The CDR3 runs to 15 residues. This CDR3 reads CASSQGVGSSCEQYF. The DNA of the CDR3 is TGTGCCAGTTCACAGGGTGTCGGAAGCTCCTGCGAGCAGTACTTC.

This chain uses TRBV4-1 with TRBJ2-1, with TRBD2 matching 7 bases. J gave up 4 bases and V 5 bases, and 5 bases lay outside the gene matches. CDR3 size: 14 residues. Germline CDR1 reads MGHRA; CDR2 reads YSYEKL. Here the CDR3 reads CASSTGLGYNEQFF. The CDR3 bases are TGCGCCAGCAGCACCGGACTAGGGTACAATGAGCAGTTCTTC.

About this clonotype: This CDR3 is missing its conserved last phenylalanine or tryptophan, likely due to a read error. The DNA is omitted, as the CDR3 cannot be located on it reliably, and the CDR3 follows TCRdb's listing. The chain joins TRBV10-2 to TRBJ2-3; the listed D gene, TRBD2, was not tested against the DNA. The germline CDR1 and CDR2 sequences are WSHSY and SAAADI. The CDR3 is 14 residues long, counting both termini. This chain's CDR3 is CASSEVAGGDTRYL.

This clonotype was counted at least ten times. The chain combines TRBV2 with TRBJ1-4; no firm D call. Germline CDR1 and CDR2: SNHLY and FYNNEI. The V and J ends lost 2 bases and 8 bases respectively, with 12 bases between them. There are 14 residues in the CDR3. CDR3 in DNA: TGTGCCAGCAGTGAAAGCAGGCGGGGAGAAAAACTGTTTTTT. Its protein product is CASSESRRGEKLFF.

This clonotype rates as medium-sized. The chain links TRBV6-9 to TRBJ1-4, with D possibly matching TRBD1 (6 bases). From germline, CDR1 is MNHGY and CDR2 SVAAGI. The CDR3 spans 17 residues. Trimming removed 2 bases from V and 3 bases from J, with 16 bases in between. DNA of the CDR3: TGTGCCAGCAGTTATAGCATGAGGGGGGCGTCTAATGAAAAACTGTTTTTT. It yields the protein CASSYSMRGASNEKLFF.

Relative to its sample, this clonotype is medium-sized. The chain links TRBV29-1 to TRBJ2-1; 12 bases match TRBD2. The CDR3 loop spans 14 amino acids. Germline lookup yields CDR1 SQVTM and CDR2 ANQGSEA. V was pared by 4 bases and J by 8 bases, with 6 bases of the junction left unmatched. The DNA of the CDR3 is TGCAGCGTTGGGAGGACTAGCGGGAAGTATGAGCAGTTCTTC. It encodes CSVGRTSGKYEQFF.

This clonotype was detected ten times or more. The V gene is TRBV20-1, the J gene TRBJ2-1; 7 bases align to TRBD2. CDR1 and CDR2 (germline): DFQATT, SNEGSKA (reference sequence). V trimming: 3 bases; J trimming: 5 bases; junction bases outside the gene matches: 16. The CDR3 consists of 17 residues. CDR3 region: CSASGRAGVSIHNEQFF. The CDR3, as DNA: TGCAGTGCTAGTGGGCGCGCGGGAGTATCAATCCACAATGAGCAGTTCTTC.

This clonotype was observed many times. The chain is built from TRBV6-6 and TRBJ1-3, with D hard to call. Trimming shortened V by 5 bases and J by 0 bases, and 11 bases separated the two germline ends. The CDR3 covers 15 residues. In germline, CDR1 is MNHNY, CDR2 SVGAGI (reference sequence). DNA for the CDR3: TGTGCCAGCAGTGCCATGGTGGGCTCTGGAAACACCATATATTTT. This translates into CASSAMVGSGNTIYF.

Within the sample, this clonotype is medium-sized (0.01 to 0.1%). The rearrangement links TRBV19 to TRBJ1-2; no firm D call. The length of the CDR3 is 14 residues. Trimming shortened V by 3 bases and J by 2 bases, and 10 bases separated the two germline ends. Germline V CDR1 and CDR2: LNHDA, SQIVND (reference sequence). The CDR3 nucleotides read TGTGCCAGTAGTATCTTAGGACCCAACTATGGCTACACCTTC. It encodes CASSILGPNYGYTF.

This clonotype is termed medium-sized. This chain connects TRBV20-1 to TRBJ1-5; 7 bases align to TRBD1. Unmatched junction bases numbered 3, after V lost 3 bases and J lost 4 bases. Germline V gene data show CDR1 as DFQATT and CDR2 as SNEGSKA (reference sequence). CDR3 length equals 13 residues. CDR3 sequence (DNA): TGCAGTGCTAGCGGGACAGAAAATCAGCCCCAGCATTTT. It is translated as CSASGTENQPQHF.

J is TRBJ2-1 and V is TRBV18; TRBD2 aligns across 7 bases. V was pared by 3 bases and J by 3 bases, with 5 bases of the junction left unmatched. Germline loops: CDR1 KGHSH, CDR2 LQKENI. The CDR3 extends over 15 amino acids. The CDR3 nucleotides read TGTGCCAGCTCACCTGGCTCTAGCGGCTACAATGAGCAGTTCTTC. Amino acid sequence: CASSPGSSGYNEQFF.

This clonotype was detected many times. The chain joins TRBV10-3 to TRBJ2-7, with 9 bases lining up with TRBD2. There are 17 residues in the CDR3. Germline V gives CDR1 ENHRY, CDR2 SYGVKD. Trimming removed 2 bases from V and 2 bases from J; junction bases left unmatched: 10. CDR3 in DNA: TGTGCCATCAGTGAGGCAATGGGCGGGAGGGACGCCTACGAGCAGTACTTC. It specifies CAISEAMGGRDAYEQYF.

This clonotype is labeled as medium-sized (0.01 to 0.1%). The chain recombines TRBV28 with TRBJ2-3; 8 positions match TRBD2. The CDR3 consists of 16 residues. CDR1 and CDR2 (germline): MDHEN, SYDVKM. J lost 2 bases, V lost 5 bases, and 9 bases had no gene match. The CDR3 DNA reads TGTGCCAGCAGTCTTAAGGAAGCGGGGGTCACAGATACGCAGTATTTT. It yields the protein CASSLKEAGVTDTQYF.

The chain uses TRBV10-2 and TRBJ2-5; the D gene is possibly TRBD2 (10 bases). The CDR3 runs to 14 residues. V was cut by 3 bases and J by 7 bases, with 15 bases left in between. Germline V gene data show CDR1 as WSHSY and CDR2 as SAAADI. CDR3 residues: CASSELAGQGTQYF. The CDR3 DNA follows: TGCGCCAGCAGTGAACTAGCGGGACAGGGGACCCAGTACTTC.

This clonotype was picked up many times. CDR3 amino acids: CASSLGTSGVNEQYF. The CDR3 DNA is TGTGCCAGCAGCTTAGGGACTAGCGGCGTCAACGAGCAGTACTTC. The chain carries TRBV7-6 and TRBJ2-7, with 10 bases aligning to TRBD2. The CDR3 sequence is 15 residues long. Germline CDR1 SGHVS, CDR2 FNYEAQ. After removal of 1 base from V and 5 bases from J, the junction contained 5 bases not matched to a gene.

Many counts were recorded for this clonotype. This sequence joins TRBV5-6 and TRBJ2-1; D might be TRBD2 (6 bases). Trimming stripped 0 bases from V and 7 bases from J, with 14 bases between. Looked up from germline, CDR1 is SGHDT and CDR2 is YYEEEE. This CDR3 spans 15 amino acids. The CDR3 nucleotides read TGTGCCAGCAGCTTGGCCGGGCTAGCGAGGAATGAGCAGTTCTTC. Translation: CASSLAGLARNEQFF.

Of note for this clonotype: A much larger clonotype is one base distant, so this may be a read error. Lacking the conserved final phenylalanine or tryptophan, this CDR3 likely reflects a read error. No DNA is shown, since the ends of the CDR3 on it are uncertain; the CDR3 is the one TCRdb lists. The chain carries TRBV11-3 and TRBJ2-1; the listed D gene, TRBD2, was not tested against the DNA. Germline lookup yields CDR1 SGHNT and CDR2 YENEEA. Ends included, the CDR3 has 15 residues. The CDR3 reads CASSLGTSGTQREFL.